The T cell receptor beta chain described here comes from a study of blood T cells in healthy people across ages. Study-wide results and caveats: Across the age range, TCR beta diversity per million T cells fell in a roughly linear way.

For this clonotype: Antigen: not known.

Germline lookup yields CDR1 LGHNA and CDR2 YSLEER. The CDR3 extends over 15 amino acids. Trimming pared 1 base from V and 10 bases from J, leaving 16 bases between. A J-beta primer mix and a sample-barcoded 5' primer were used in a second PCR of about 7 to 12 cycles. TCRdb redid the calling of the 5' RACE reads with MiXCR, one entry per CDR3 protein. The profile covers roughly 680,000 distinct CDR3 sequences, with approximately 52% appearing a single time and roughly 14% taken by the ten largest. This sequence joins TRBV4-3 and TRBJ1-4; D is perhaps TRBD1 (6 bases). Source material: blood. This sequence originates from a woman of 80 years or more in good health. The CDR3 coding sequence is TGCGCCAGCAGCCAAGTTTCCCAGGGCAGGGGAAAACTGTTTTTT. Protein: CASSQVSQGRGKLFF.